The source of this TCR beta chain is a study of T cells in localized non-small cell lung cancer (dated by TCRdb to 2020 to 2021). Regarding the study in general: Comparing tumors with uninvolved tumor-adjacent lungs, the study looked at the T cell repertoires of fewer than 250 patients with early-stage NSCLC. The cohort consisted of 236 treatment-naive NSCLC patients whose localized lung tumors had been resected. The mean age of the NSCLC patients was roughly 63 years, with 130 or so men and over 100 women. Points the paper makes about the study in general: Longer overall survival was associated with higher T cell density in blood, whereas shorter survival was associated with higher clonality in adjacent lung. Because multi-region tumor sequencing was not performed, intratumor heterogeneity could not be ruled out. Uninvolved tumor-adjacent lung showed the highest T cell clonality, higher than tumor, which suggests more focused antigenic responses in the adjacent lung. A median of 57 of the top 100 tumor clones turned up in the paired uninvolved adjacent lung, and 25 to 30 of those clones also ranked among the top 100 of that same adjacent lung. Since the design was exploratory, TCR variables were selected using unadjusted p-values with no false-discovery rate correction.

At diagnosis, peripheral blood, uninvolved tumor-adjacent lung and tumor were collected and were preserved as a mix of fresh-frozen and FFPE material. Blood samples were analyzed as peripheral blood mononuclear cells for TCR repertoire profiling. As for this clone: Its antigen is unknown. No base quality values were provided; no much bigger clone lies one nucleotide off.

TCR beta CDR3 regions were sequenced from DNA using the immunoSEQ Assay. As for how the authors treated the data: To compute T cell density, TCR beta template counts were normalized to usable DNA, which was estimated by amplifying housekeeping genes. Richness was estimated using the preseqR package, with extrapolation to 400,000 templates for PBMC samples and to 120,000 templates for tissue samples. Clonality was calculated as one minus Pielou's evenness. Tissue-enriched TCRs were identified by differential abundance testing using productive amino-acid clonotypes, minimum total count 5 and alpha 0.1. The Jaccard Index and the Morisita Overlap Index were used to quantify repertoire overlap between compartments. GLIPH grouped TCR beta CDR3s together with public tetramer-defined viral CDR3s, and a viral motif had to include at least three viral sequences and also show V-gene enrichment. The immuneACCESS repertoire file appears here via TCRdb, limited to in-frame rearrangements. These files lack a portion of the clones; in checked studies, under half of the deficit traces to unresolved V genes, and the cause of the others is not known. V and J calls and clone size are those listed in that table; D and trimming were worked out from the DNA. The sample table records some 34,000 clones; about four fifths of these occur just once. The ten largest clones add up to about 16% of the sample.

From the germline V gene, CDR1 is MDHEN and CDR2 is SYDVKM. The CDR3 has 11 amino acids, counting the end cysteine and phenylalanine. CDR3 DNA only is kept here, 33 bases in frame from base 1. Deletion took 3 bases off V and 6 bases off J, with a span of 4 bases between the germline ends. The source is a male donor aged 60 or over with stage III squamous cell lung carcinoma. In this chain, TRBV28 is recombined with TRBJ2-3, with no confidently assigned D gene. The specimen comprised peripheral blood, sampled before any cancer treatment. Here is the DNA: TGTGCCAGCAGTTTTTCCGATACGCAGTATTTT. Its amino acids are CASSFSDTQYF. The CDR3 plus the reference TRBV28 and TRBJ2-3 genes for the other parts give the full variable domain: DVKVTQSSRYLVKRTGEKVFLECVQDMDHENMFWYRQDPGLGLRLIYFSYDVKMKEKGDIPEGYSVSREKKERFSLILESASTNQTSMYLCASSFSDTQYFGPGTRLTVL.